Reported below is one T cell receptor beta chain. These data belong to a study of control samples from healthy donors and cancer patients. The CDR3 totals 15 residues. Germline loops: CDR1 SNHLY, CDR2 FYNNEI. Between the trimmed V and J ends, which lost 3 bases and 4 bases, there was a span of 14 bases. Method: immunoSEQ multiplex PCR; TCRdb's copy keeps in-frame clones and lacks some. The sample has roughly 34,000 clones, about 86% seen once. Sequences were obtained from PBMCs. V usage is TRBV2 and J usage is TRBJ2-3; perhaps TRBD1 as D (5 bases). This TCR came from a woman aged 40 to 50 with lung cancer. Here the CDR3 reads CASSDQQVSADTQYF. CDR3 bases: TGTGCCAGCAGTGATCAACAGGTTTCGGCAGATACGCAGTATTTT.